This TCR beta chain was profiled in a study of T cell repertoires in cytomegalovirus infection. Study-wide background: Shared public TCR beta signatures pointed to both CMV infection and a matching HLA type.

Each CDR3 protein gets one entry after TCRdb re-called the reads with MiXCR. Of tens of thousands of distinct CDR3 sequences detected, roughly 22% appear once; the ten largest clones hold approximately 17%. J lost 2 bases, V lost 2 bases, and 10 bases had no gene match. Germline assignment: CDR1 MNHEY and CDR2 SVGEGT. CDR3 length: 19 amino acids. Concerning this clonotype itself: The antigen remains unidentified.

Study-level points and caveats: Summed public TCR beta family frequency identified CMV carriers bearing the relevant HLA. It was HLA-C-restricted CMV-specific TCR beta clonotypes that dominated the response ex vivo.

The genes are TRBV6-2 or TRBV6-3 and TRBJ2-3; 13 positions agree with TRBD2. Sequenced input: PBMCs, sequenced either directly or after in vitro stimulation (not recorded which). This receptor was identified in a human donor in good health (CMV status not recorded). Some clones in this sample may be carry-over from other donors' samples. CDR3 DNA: TGTGCCAGCAGTTACACTACTAGCGGGAGGGCCGCATCCACAGATACGCAGTATTTT. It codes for CASSYTTSGRAASTDTQYF.